The entry below gives a single T cell receptor beta chain sequence along with its context. The antigen this receptor binds is unknown. Per-base quality was not reported, and no clone a single base away is much larger than it. As encoded in the germline V gene, CDR1 is SQVTM while CDR2 is ANQGSEA. V loses 5 bases of germline sequence and J loses 3 bases, and the interval between the two ends is 14 bases. The CDR3, cysteine through phenylalanine, is 15 amino acids long. CDR3 DNA only is kept here, 45 bases in frame from base 1. This sample is part of a study of cytomegalovirus exposure and HLA in healthy donors (dated by TCRdb to between 2016 and 2019). Background for the entire study: An earlier analysis of several hundred of the donors reported roughly 300 Gb of sequence data and 117 million unique TCR beta sequences obtained from about 179 million T cells. Among 398 genotyped donors of the cohort, an average of about 220,000 unique TCR beta nucleotide sequences was sequenced per donor, of which about 19% were non-productive. The number of typed donors differed by locus: about 620-640 for A, B, C, DRB1 and DQB1; some 500 for DQA1; over 600 for DPA1; and about 450 for DPB1. An early release covering 550 to 700 HLA-typed donors comprised roughly 300 gigabases of sequencing data and around 80 million unique TCR sequences. All discovery cohort repertoires had been generated using a single sequencing platform. A later genetic analysis took genome-wide SNP genotypes for about 60% of the roughly 670 donors and used that subset as a discovery cohort. Donor age, sex, ethnicity and CMV serostatus were compiled together with the repertoire data. The study was designed to test whether signatures of past pathogen exposure could be identified by cataloging public T cell receptors. Both class I and class II loci were covered by HLA typing, at four-digit resolution. Rather than using new phenotypic data, the later analysis identified candidate immune exposures from TCR beta sequences and from how often those sequences occurred across donors. Because of strong linkage in the cohort, roughly five DR-DQ haplotypes were treated as single units for association and clustering. An earlier analysis of around 580 of the donors used high-throughput TCR beta sequencing to judge whether each TCR beta V gene segment behaved as functional or pseudogenic. The study combined high-throughput TCR immunosequencing, statistical association of individual TCRs with disease status, and machine learning to predict cytomegalovirus infection status. The T cell repertoires of 550 to 850 subjects were profiled by immunosequencing and related to cytomegalovirus serostatus. Of the 350 to 400 genotyped donors, 81% fell in the genetic ancestry cluster associated with self-reported Caucasian donors. A separate validation cohort of more than 100 different subjects was used in addition to the roughly 700-subject first cohort. A later analysis re-analyzed previously published TCR beta repertoires from 660 or so donors and added high-resolution HLA genotyping to study TCR occurrence patterns. Results and caveats for the whole study, not just this receptor: Linkage disequilibrium might explain the correlated functional status among segregating V segments, but an unknown experimental factor could not be ruled out. In a later analysis, several top co-occurrence clusters were reported to appear linked to parvovirus B19, influenza, CMV and Epstein-Barr virus. According to the authors, the approach could potentially be generalized to other disease states and immunological phenotypes. Because some donors lacked HLA typing at each locus, the association tests relied only on the typed subset. An association between a missense DCLRE1C variant and V-gene and J-gene trimming of TCR beta chains was found in a later genetic analysis and replicated in an independent cohort. The sequencing pipeline was judged likely to have produced a cluster of highly shared sequence variants as a technical artifact. Broadly in line with IMGT annotations, most TCR beta V segments showed up in productive rearrangements about 87% or about 30% of the time in an earlier analysis of about 500 of the donors. Assigning TCR associations to individual alleles was difficult when HLA alleles, especially DR and DQ, strongly co-occurred. A total of 164 TCR beta chains were listed by the study as associated with cytomegalovirus. Some IMGT-functional V segments, including TRBV6-2 and TRBV6-3, could not be distinguished by the 87-base-pair reads and were therefore excluded. According to a later analysis, most CMV-associated TCR beta chains appeared to be HLA-restricted, and the HLA associations seemed to be driven largely by CMV exposure. While some public TCRs were present in many individuals, most TCR sequences turned up only very rarely across donors. A later analysis found that TCR association rates varied across HLA loci, with DRB1 alleles showing the most associated TCRs and HLA-C alleles the fewest. In a later analysis, HLA-associated TCR beta chains showed more clonal expansion and lower generation probabilities than non-associated chains that were equally common. In a later genetic analysis, fewer N-insertions in productive TCRs were reported among donors in an Asian-associated ancestry cluster than the approximately 670-donor mean. In vitro tests confirmed that three of the cytomegalovirus-associated TCR beta chains recognize cytomegalovirus antigens. Roughly uniform sequencing depth across donors was assumed in presence/absence analyses, although this assumption may not hold. The cohort was sequenced for TCR beta chains only, and without alpha or paired-chain data the features that could be detected were limited. For the cohort, immune exposure information was limited to CMV serostatus. The classifier was reported to diagnose cytomegalovirus status with high specificity and sensitivity in both the original cohort and the validation cohort. A further reported finding was that TCR beta sequences accurately predicted the HLA-A and HLA-B alleles for most subjects in the first cohort. Because counts were too low, 15 to 20 rarely observed V segments, including chromosome 9 orphons, were excluded from the earlier analysis of 587 of the donors. Specific HLA alleles were associated with more than 15,000 TCR beta sequences at a false discovery rate of 0.05 in a later analysis.

Libraries were built with the immunoSEQ multiplex PCR assay. A mixture of 60 forward primers for TCR Vbeta segments and 13 reverse primers for TCR Jbeta segments was used in the multiplex PCR. The CDR3 region of rearranged TCR beta genes was amplified from genomic DNA with a multiplex PCR assay. The Illumina HiSeq System was used to sequence the amplified TCR beta libraries as 87-base-pair reads. The original methods were these. In a later analysis, tens of millions of unique TCR beta chains were counted across the 666 repertoires, and around 11 million of these chains were shared by at least two donors. To remove PCR and sequencing errors, raw reads were error-corrected and collapsed into unique sequences using a nearest-neighbor algorithm that merged closely related sequences. CDR3 sequences were aligned to IMGT reference sequences to assign V, D and J gene segments. For a sequence to be retained, at least a six-nucleotide match to both a V gene segment and a J gene segment was required. A rearrangement was called productive if the CDR3 had no stop codons and remained in frame with V and J, and every other rearrangement was called non-productive. Following IMGT convention, CDR3 was defined as the stretch from the second conserved V-encoded cysteine to the conserved J-encoded phenylalanine. The earlier analysis of 450 to 750 of the donors excluded any sequence lacking an unambiguous match to a single V gene segment. An earlier analysis of 587 of the donors called V segments functional above 56.7% productive rearrangements and segregating when the between-donor standard deviation exceeded 5%. A statistical classification framework was built for diagnosing cytomegalovirus status from the catalog of TCR beta chain sequences. In a later analysis, V and J genes were assigned by comparing TCR nucleotide sequences against IMGT/GENE-DB human TR gene sequences. In a later analysis, CDR3 sequences and most-parsimonious VDJ recombination scenarios were assigned using the TCRdist pipeline. In a later analysis, every TCR beta chain was defined by the combination of its CDR3 amino acid sequence and its V-gene family, and reads without a unique V-gene family were dropped. In a later analysis, a few hundred highly shared, low-generation-probability nucleotide sequences were removed to address suspected cross-contamination and a sequencing artifact. A later analysis calculated a clonal expansion index for each public chain from normalized within-repertoire ranks of inferred template counts. Generation probabilities in a later analysis came from a VDJ recombination model fitted to out-of-frame rearrangements, and those results were checked against IGoR. In a later analysis, hypergeometric tests were used to score TCR-TCR, TCR-HLA and TCR-CMV co-occurrence, with a repertoire-size bias correction applied to TCR pairs. In a later analysis, false discovery rates were estimated by permuting HLA or CMV assignments 20 times. A later analysis grouped co-occurring TCRs with DBSCAN, adding TCRdist sequence similarity when clustering within HLA-allele-positive subsets. For co-occurrence clustering, repertoires with fewer than 30,000 or more than 120,000 public chains were excluded, along with several repertoires with anomalous nucleotide sharing. As stored in TCRdb, this immuneACCESS dataset retains in-frame rearrangements with V and J assigned. A fraction of the clones does not appear; measured against another copy, unresolved V genes explain less than half of the discrepancy, and the remainder lacks a known reason. V and J calls and clone size are given by that table; D and trimming were obtained from the DNA. This sample has 60,000 to 85,000 clones in its table, and approximately 78% of those were observed once. 3.4% of the sample is taken by the ten largest.

The cohort consisted of some 730 healthy bone marrow donors. All cohort members were sampled while nominally healthy, although unrecorded immune exposures were likely present. The donor tested CMV seronegative, placing the donor among the 350 to 400 seronegative members of the cohort. Each donor provided a peripheral blood sample, and peripheral blood mononuclear cells were used for TCR beta sequencing. The Qiagen DNeasy Blood Extraction Kit was used to extract genomic DNA from the blood cell samples. Sequencing input: PBMCs. The chain links TRBV29-1 with TRBJ1-6; no D gene can be assigned with confidence. This TCR was sampled from a man in his forties in good health and CMV-seronegative. The CDR3 reads CSVSGEGGYNSPLHF. The bases read TGCAGCGTTTCCGGGGAGGGTGGCTATAATTCACCCCTCCACTTT.